This entry lists 13 T cell receptor beta chains sequenced from one sample in a study of a mutant IDH1 vaccine in newly diagnosed glioma. Their antigen targets remain unknown. Only in-frame clones appear in the TCRdb table, and some are missing; sequencing was by immunoSEQ multiplex PCR. The table has 20,000 to 30,000 clones, around four fifths seen once; the top ten hold more than 5.5%. Time point specified: week 5, during vaccination. Vaccine doses each comprised 300 ug of mutant IDH1 20-mer peptide, with topical imiquimod. The sequencing here drew on PBMCs, taken from a glioma patient whose treatment included an IDH1 peptide vaccine. The receptors were gathered from a man between 40 and 49 years old with glioma. Some clones in this sample may be carry-over from other donors' samples.

The genes are TRBV6-1 and TRBJ1-2, with D maybe TRBD1 (6 bases). Germline lookup yields CDR1 MNHNS and CDR2 SASEGT. CDR3 size: 13 residues. V lost 2 bases to trimming and J lost 8 bases, with 12 bases between them. CDR3 sequence: CASSEIQGQGYTF. The CDR3 nucleotides read TGTGCCAGCAGTGAAATACAGGGTCAAGGCTACACCTTC.

A single count supports this clone. This chain joins TRBV7-2 and TRBJ2-3; 8 nucleotides align to TRBD2. CDR3 size: 14 residues. Germline V lookup: CDR1 SGHTA, CDR2 FQGNSA. V lost 5 bases, J lost 4 bases, and 5 bases stayed unmatched. CDR3: CASSEGLAADTQYF. The DNA for the CDR3 is TGTGCCAGCAGCGAAGGACTAGCCGCAGATACGCAGTATTTT. The full variable domain, rest sourced from reference TRBV7-2 and TRBJ2-3, is GAGVSQSPSNKVTEKGKDVELRCDPISGHTALYWYRQSLGQGLEFLIYFQGNSAPDKSGLPSDRFSAERTGGSVSTLTIQRTQQEDSAVYLCASSEGLAADTQYFGPGTRLTVL.

The rearrangement joins TRBV11-2 to TRBJ1-1, with no clear D. V lost 7 bases, J lost 1 base, and 10 bases lay in between. Germline CDR1 and CDR2: SGHAT and FQNNGV. The CDR3 has 13 amino acids. The CDR3 coding sequence is TGTGCCAGCACGCCGATTTGGAACACTGAAGCTTTCTTT. Its translation is CASTPIWNTEAFF. The variable domain in full, with the rest retrieved from reference TRBV11-2 and TRBJ1-1, is EAGVAQSPRYKIIEKRQSVAFWCNPISGHATLYWYQQILGQGPKLLIQFQNNGVVDDSQLPKDRFSAERLKGVDSTLKIQPAKLEDSAVYLCASTPIWNTEAFFGQGTRLTVV.

CDR3 sequence (DNA): TGTGCCAGCAGCCGGGACAGAAACACAGATACGCAGTATTTT. This translates into CASSRDRNTDTQYF. The rearrangement joins TRBV4-2 to TRBJ2-3, with TRBD1 matching over 7 bases. Germline CDR1 reads LGHNA; CDR2 reads YNFKEQ. The CDR3 has 14 residues. V dropped 4 bases and J dropped 2; count of bases not matched to a gene: 3.

This chain links TRBV7-9 with TRBJ2-1; D gene ambiguous. Trimming shortened V by 5 bases and J by 5 bases, and 13 bases separated the two germline ends. Germline-derived CDR1 and CDR2 are SEHNR and FQNEAQ (reference sequence). CDR3 length equals 14 residues. CDR3: CASSPWVANNEQFF. The CDR3 DNA follows: TGTGCCAGCAGCCCCTGGGTCGCCAACAATGAGCAGTTCTTC. The whole variable domain, filled in from reference TRBV7-9 and TRBJ2-1, reads DTGVSQNPRHKITKRGQNVTFRCDPISEHNRLYWYRQTLGQGPEFLTYFQNEAQLEKSRLLSDRFSAERPKGSFSTLEIQRTEQGDSAMYLCASSPWVANNEQFFGPGTRLTVL.

This chain joins TRBV6-1 and TRBJ1-2; maybe TRBD1 (5 bases). This CDR3 contains 14 residues. Per the germline V gene, CDR1 is MNHNS and CDR2 is SASEGT. Trimming left V 5 bases short and J 3 bases short, with 13 bases between. CDR3 sequence reads: CASSLGVSDYGYTF. CDR3 nucleotides: TGTGCCAGCAGTTTAGGGGTTTCGGACTATGGCTACACCTTC.

The V gene is TRBV13, the J gene TRBJ2-6; D is tentatively TRBD1 or TRBD2 (6 bases each). CDR3 size: 17 residues. Looked up from germline, CDR1 is PRHDT and CDR2 is FYEKMQ (reference sequence). The V end was cut by 1 base, the J end by 2 bases, with 12 bases between. CDR3 sequence (DNA): TGTGCCAGCAGCTTAGACGGGGGCCCTGCTGGGGCCAACGTCCTGACTTTC. This gives the protein CASSLDGGPAGANVLTF.

This clone has just one count. The junction differs from germline at one of its ends, possibly a read error. The V gene is TRBV5-1, the J gene TRBJ2-1; D assignment may be TRBD1 or TRBD2 (7 bases each). Germline V lookup: CDR1 SGHRS, CDR2 YFSETQ. The CDR3 totals 14 residues. The CDR3, as DNA: TGCGCCAGCAGCTTGGACAGGGGAGGGAATGAGCAATTCTTC. This encodes CASSLDRGGNEQFF.

This clone was seen once. The genes are TRBV7-2 and TRBJ1-3; D is uncertain. The CDR3 is made up of 13 amino acids. With 5 bases removed from V and 2 bases from J, the gap between germline ends came to 7 bases. Germline V CDR1 and CDR2: SGHTA, FQGNSA. As DNA, the CDR3 is TGTGCCAGCAGCGCACAGCCTGGAAACACCATATATTTT. This translates into CASSAQPGNTIYF.

This clone occurred a few times. The chain carries TRBV10-3 and TRBJ1-1; no reliable D call. Germline lookup yields CDR1 ENHRY and CDR2 SYGVKD. Deletions cut 6 bases from V and 1 base from J, with 12 bases between. The CDR3 totals 14 residues. CDR3 in DNA: TGTGCCATCAGACTCCAGGATGGGAACACTGAAGCTTTCTTT. It translates to CAIRLQDGNTEAFF.

This rearrangement joins TRBV6-5 to TRBJ2-7; 10 bases are a match to TRBD1. This CDR3 has 14 amino acids. Per the germline V gene, CDR1 is MNHEY and CDR2 is SVGAGI. After removal of 6 bases from V and 0 bases from J, the junction contained 2 bases not matched to a gene. CDR3 loop: CASRRTGGSYEQYF. The CDR3 coding sequence is TGTGCCAGCAGGAGGACAGGGGGCTCCTACGAGCAGTACTTC.

The V gene is TRBV7-9, the J gene TRBJ2-7; 8 nucleotides match TRBD2. Germline V lookup: CDR1 SEHNR, CDR2 FQNEAQ (reference sequence). V shed 6 bases and J 7 bases; nucleotides not matched to a gene: 14. CDR3 size: 15 residues. Here the CDR3 reads CASSSFSGAEGEQYF. The CDR3 nucleotides are TGTGCCAGCAGTTCATTTAGCGGGGCCGAGGGTGAGCAGTACTTC.

This clone came up once. This rearrangement joins TRBV19 to TRBJ2-7, with 9 positions matching TRBD1. The CDR3 loop spans 15 amino acids. The ends lost 9 bases at V and 5 bases at J; junction bases unmatched: 14. Germline loops: CDR1 LNHDA, CDR2 SQIVND (reference sequence). The CDR3 region has the DNA TGTGCCAGCGGAGGGGGACAGGGAAGTCTCAACGAGCAGTACTTC. Encoded protein: CASGGGQGSLNEQYF.